These 17 T cell receptor beta chains were sequenced from one sample in a study of T cell responses to AZD1222 COVID-19 vaccine. Produced via immunoSEQ multiplex PCR; TCRdb's table is partial and in-frame only. The data hold about 120,000 clones, with roughly nine tenths observed a single time. The material was peripheral blood, obtained on day 0 of AZD1222 vaccination. The receptors derive from an adult in good health.

The chain carries TRBV6-1 and TRBJ1-1, with D uncertain. CDR3 length: 15 amino acids. Germline CDR1 reads MNHNS; CDR2 reads SASEGT. Trimming left V 0 bases short and J 7 bases short, with 15 bases between. The CDR3 spells CASSEAGRWRDEAFF. CDR3 nucleotide sequence: TGTGCCAGCAGTGAAGCGGGTAGGTGGCGGGATGAAGCTTTCTTT.

V gene TRBV5-1 combines with J gene TRBJ1-4; no clear D gene. V lost 1 base and J 0 bases, leaving 4 bases between the germline ends. From germline, CDR1 is SGHRS and CDR2 YFSETQ. CDR3 length: 14 residues. The CDR3 reads CASSLPATNEKLFF. The CDR3 coding sequence is TGCGCCAGCAGCTTGCCGGCAACTAATGAAAAACTGTTTTTT.

The CDR3 here is CASSLRQGRYEQYF. CDR3 in DNA: TGTGCCAGCAGTCTGCGACAGGGAAGGTACGAGCAGTACTTC. This chain connects TRBV5-6 to TRBJ2-7; 7 nucleotides line up with TRBD1. Germline V gives CDR1 SGHDT, CDR2 YYEEEE. V shed 5 bases, J shed 4 bases, and the junction held 9 bases outside the gene matches. The CDR3 spans 14 residues.

This chain links TRBV29-1 with TRBJ2-2; 11 nucleotides align to TRBD1. The trim removed 7 bases at V and 6 bases at J, leaving 1 base unmatched. The CDR3 has 12 amino acids. Germline assignment: CDR1 SQVTM and CDR2 ANQGSEA. The CDR3 DNA follows: TGCAGCGCGGACAGGGGGCCCGGGGAGCTGTTTTTT. Protein: CSADRGPGELFF.

V is TRBV13 and J is TRBJ2-1; D unresolved. This CDR3 is 16 amino acids long. The germline V and J ends were trimmed by 5 bases and 3 bases, with 17 bases remaining between them. Germline lookup yields CDR1 PRHDT and CDR2 FYEKMQ (reference sequence). The DNA of the CDR3 is TGTGCCAGCAGCCCCCGTACAAGTAACTTCTACAATGAGCAGTTCTTC. Protein sequence: CASSPRTSNFYNEQFF.

The chain combines TRBV2 with TRBJ1-5; D unresolved. V lost 1 base, J lost 0 bases, and 7 bases lay in between. The CDR3 has 15 residues. Germline V gene data show CDR1 as SNHLY and CDR2 as FYNNEI. CDR3 residues: CASSEGHYSNQPQHF. The CDR3 DNA sequence: TGTGCCAGCAGTGAAGGTCATTATAGCAATCAGCCCCAGCATTTT. Looking up the rest from reference TRBV2 and TRBJ1-5 gives the full variable domain: EPEVTQTPSHQVTQMGQEVILRCVPISNHLYFYWYRQILGQKVEFLVSFYNNEISEKSEIFDDQFSVERPDGSNFTLKIRSTKLEDSAMYFCASSEGHYSNQPQHFGDGTRLSIL.

The chain joins TRBV30 to TRBJ1-6; 9 nucleotides align to TRBD1. The CDR3 length is 15 residues. Germline lookup yields CDR1 GTSNPN and CDR2 SVGIG (reference sequence). The ends lost 6 bases at V and 10 bases at J; junction bases unmatched: 13. The chain's CDR3 is CACRRTGQGDSPLHF. CDR3 sequence (DNA): TGTGCCTGCCGGAGGACGGGACAGGGAGACTCACCCCTCCACTTT.

This rearrangement joins TRBV6-6 to TRBJ1-1; D not certain. CDR1 MNHNY and CDR2 SVGAGI come from the germline V gene (reference sequence). Trimming removed 5 bases from V and 8 bases from J, with 12 bases in between. The CDR3 consists of 12 residues. The CDR3 DNA follows: TGTGCCAGCAGTAACGGAGGACCCGAAGCTTTCTTT. Translation gives CASSNGGPEAFF.

The chain employs TRBV4-2 and TRBJ2-2, with 7 bases identical to TRBD1. The CDR3 runs to 16 residues. Trimming at V came to 0 bases and at J to 6 bases, leaving 7 bases not matched to a gene. Germline-derived CDR1 and CDR2 are LGHNA and YNFKEQ. The CDR3 spells CASSQEETGFAGELFF. CDR3 DNA sequence: TGTGCCAGCAGCCAAGAGGAGACAGGGTTTGCCGGGGAGCTGTTTTTT.

The rearrangement joins TRBV7-9 to TRBJ1-4, with a tentative D call TRBD1 (5 bases). CDR3 size: 14 residues. Per germline, CDR1 SEHNR and CDR2 FQNEAQ (reference sequence). V gave up 5 bases and J gave up 4 bases, with 11 bases separating them. Written as DNA, the CDR3 is TGTGCCAGCAGCCCGGGACTGAGTAATGAAAAACTGTTTTTT. Translated: CASSPGLSNEKLFF.

The genes are TRBV5-1 and TRBJ1-1; the match to TRBD1 covers 7 bases. CDR3 length equals 14 residues. Per the germline V gene, CDR1 is SGHRS and CDR2 is YFSETQ. Losses at the gene ends were 3 bases for V and 5 bases for J; bases not matched to a gene: 7. The CDR3 loop reads CASSSQYRGTEAFF. In DNA form, the CDR3 reads TGCGCCAGCAGCTCCCAATACAGGGGAACTGAAGCTTTCTTT.

The chain couples TRBV24-1 to TRBJ1-2, with D tentatively TRBD1 (6 bases). CDR1 and CDR2 (germline): KGHDR, SFDVKD. V dropped 5 bases and J dropped 5 bases, with 8 bases sitting between them. There are 12 residues in the CDR3. The CDR3 reads CATSATGYGYTF. DNA of the CDR3: TGTGCCACCAGTGCGACAGGATATGGCTACACCTTC.

Here the CDR3 reads CATSPSGANVLTF. CDR3 bases: TGTGCCACCAGTCCCTCTGGGGCCAACGTCCTGACTTTC. The chain is built from TRBV24-1 and TRBJ2-6; the D is unclear. Between the trimmed V and J ends, which lost 6 bases and 0 bases, there was a span of 2 bases. CDR3 length equals 13 residues. Germline values: CDR1 KGHDR, CDR2 SFDVKD.

The CDR3 spells CASRASGYEQYF. CDR3 bases: TGTGCCAGCAGAGCTAGCGGTTACGAGCAGTACTTC. The V gene is TRBV2, the J gene TRBJ2-7; 7 nucleotides line up with TRBD2. The CDR3 contains 12 residues. V shed 6 bases, J shed 4 bases, and the junction held 3 bases outside the gene matches. Germline lookup yields CDR1 SNHLY and CDR2 FYNNEI. Full variable domain (rest looked up from reference TRBV2 and TRBJ2-7): EPEVTQTPSHQVTQMGQEVILRCVPISNHLYFYWYRQILGQKVEFLVSFYNNEISEKSEIFDDQFSVERPDGSNFTLKIRSTKLEDSAMYFCASRASGYEQYFGPGTRLTVT.

The V call is TRBV6-1, the J call TRBJ2-2; either TRBD1 or TRBD2 may fit D (5 bases each). The germline V gene encodes CDR1 MNHNS and CDR2 SASEGT. The CDR3 is made up of 18 amino acids. V lost 3 bases and J lost 0, with 17 bases in between. The CDR3 DNA follows: TGTGCCAGCAGTGATCCCCCGGGGACGGCAGCGAACACCGGGGAGCTGTTTTTT. It yields the protein CASSDPPGTAANTGELFF.

This clone occurred once. The chain recombines TRBV6-5 with TRBJ2-7; no reliable D call. Trimming removed 6 bases from V and 5 bases from J, with 11 bases in between. CDR1 and CDR2 from the germline V gene are MNHEY and SVGAGI. The length of the CDR3 is 12 residues. The CDR3: CASSRVPHEQYF. The CDR3, as DNA: TGTGCCAGCAGCCGCGTCCCCCACGAGCAGTACTTC.

The rearrangement joins TRBV29-1 to TRBJ1-6, with 9 nucleotides matching TRBD1. V lost 6 bases and J lost 6; bases outside the gene matches: 3. The CDR3 extends over 13 amino acids. The germline gives CDR1 SQVTM, CDR2 ANQGSEA. The CDR3 is CSVLDRGNSPLHF. CDR3 in DNA: TGCAGCGTCTTGGACAGGGGTAATTCACCCCTCCACTTT.